This T cell receptor (beta chain) comes out of a study of Ad26.COV2.S vaccination and SARS-CoV-2 variants. This table comes from immunoSEQ multiplex PCR, and its TCRdb copy is limited to in-frame clones, with some not included. The sample consists of about 390,000 clones, 75% to 90% of them appearing once. V shed 8 bases, J shed 5 bases, and the junction held 14 bases outside the gene matches. The germline V gene has CDR1 MNHEY and CDR2 SMNVEV (reference sequence). The CDR3 is 16 residues long. The treatment denotes: some 19 received Ad26.COV2.S at low or high dose, single or two shots; five or six received placebo; per-sample allocation not given. At day 63 after the first vaccine or placebo injection, samples were drawn.

J is TRBJ2-1 and V is TRBV27; 8 nucleotides agree with TRBD2. The origin of this receptor is a person between 18 and 65 years old who received the Ad26.COV2.S COVID-19 vaccine or a placebo. Material: peripheral blood, obtained in a trial of Ad26.COV2.S vaccine versus placebo. The CDR3 reads CASGPLGGGTNNEQFF. The CDR3 DNA reads as TGTGCCAGCGGACCGTTGGGCGGGGGGACAAACAATGAGCAGTTCTTC.